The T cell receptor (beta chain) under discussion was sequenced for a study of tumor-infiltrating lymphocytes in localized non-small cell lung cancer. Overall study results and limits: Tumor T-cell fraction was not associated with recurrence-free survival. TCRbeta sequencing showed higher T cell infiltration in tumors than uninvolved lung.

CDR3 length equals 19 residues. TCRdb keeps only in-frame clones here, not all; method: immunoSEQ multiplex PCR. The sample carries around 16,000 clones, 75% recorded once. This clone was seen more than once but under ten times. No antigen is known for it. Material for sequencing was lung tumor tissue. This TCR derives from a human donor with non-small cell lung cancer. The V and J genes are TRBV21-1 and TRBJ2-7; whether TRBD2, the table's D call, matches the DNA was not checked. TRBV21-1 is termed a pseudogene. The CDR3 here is CANRESSGLVRGSSYEQYF. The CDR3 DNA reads TGTGCCAACCGAGAAAGTAGCGGGTTAGTAAGGGGTTCCTCCTACGAGCAGTACTTC.